The clone carrying this T cell receptor beta chain has only one observation. This sample stems from a study of blood T cell repertoires in COVID-19. Looking at the study overall: Spain, Italy and the United States supplied samples that represented acute and convalescent COVID-19. Sources were T cells, B-cell-depleted T cells, or PBMCs; the material itself was cDNA or gDNA.

In the study's own analysis: Estimates of nucleated cell counts were drawn from the amplification of reference gene primers. Some clones are missing from TCRdb's copy, which holds only in-frame ones; the method was immunoSEQ multiplex PCR. Clone size and V and J calls were adopted from that table, with D and trimming inferred from the DNA. The sample lists some 370,000 clones; roughly 89% were seen once. Germline values: CDR1 SGHNT, CDR2 YENEEA. This CDR3 has 14 amino acids. Trimming removed 3 bases at V and 6 bases at J, with 12 bases between. This rearrangement joins TRBV11-3 to TRBJ1-3, with a weak D call TRBD1 (5 bases). The sequenced sample was peripheral blood. The sequence derives from a man aged 18-30 years with active or convalescent COVID-19. The CDR3 region is CASSLSGEPNTIYF. As DNA, the CDR3 is TGTGCCAGCAGCTTGTCGGGGGAGCCAAACACCATATATTTT. The entire variable domain, with the rest obtained from reference TRBV11-3 and TRBJ1-3, is as follows: EAGVVQSPRYKIIEKKQPVAFWCNPISGHNTLYWYLQNLGQGPELLIRYENEEAVDDSQLPKDRFSAERLKGVDSTLKIQPAELGDSAVYLCASSLSGEPNTIYFGEGSWLTVV.